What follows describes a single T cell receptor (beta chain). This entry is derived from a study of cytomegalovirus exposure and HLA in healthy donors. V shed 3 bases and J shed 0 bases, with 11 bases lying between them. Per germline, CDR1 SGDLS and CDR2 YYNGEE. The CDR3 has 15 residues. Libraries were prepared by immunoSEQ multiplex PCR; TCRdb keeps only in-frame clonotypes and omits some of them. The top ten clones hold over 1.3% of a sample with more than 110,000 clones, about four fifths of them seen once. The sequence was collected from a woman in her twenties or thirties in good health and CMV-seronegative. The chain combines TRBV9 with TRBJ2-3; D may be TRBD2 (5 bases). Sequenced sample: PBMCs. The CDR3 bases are TGTGCCAGCAGCGCAAAGACTACTAGCACAGATACGCAGTATTTT. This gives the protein CASSAKTTSTDTQYF.